Below, 5 T cell receptor beta chains from the same sample are listed, as sequenced in a study of CD8+CD57+ T cells in acquired aplastic anemia. Patients sequenced had flow cytometry evidence of CD8+CD57+ cell expansion. Genomic DNA provided the template from which TCR beta VDJ and CDR3 profiles were obtained. TCRdb fed the reads into MiXCR, producing one record per CDR3 protein. The data show 300,000 or so distinct CDR3 sequences, under 60% seen once. The sample comprised sorted CD4+, CD8+, or CD8+CD57+ T cells (not recorded which) from PBMCs. The source is a human donor with aplastic anemia.

The table lists this clonotype with a count of one. This rearrangement joins TRBV15 to TRBJ2-7, with D tentatively TRBD2 (5 bases). V dropped 1 base and J dropped 7 bases, with 17 bases sitting between them. This CDR3 has 15 residues. The germline V gene encodes CDR1 LNHNV and CDR2 YYDKDF (reference sequence). The CDR3 nucleotides are TGTGCCACCAGCAGAGTTGGGAGTATTGCGGTGGAGCAGTACTTC. Residues: CATSRVGSIAVEQYF.

The J gene is TRBJ1-2, the V gene TRBV9; maybe TRBD1 (5 bases). V was trimmed by 4 bases and J by 8 bases, leaving 15 bases between them. The CDR3 totals 13 residues. Germline CDR1 reads SGDLS; CDR2 reads YYNGEE. CDR3 sequence reads: CASSLGRAHGYTF. CDR3 bases: TGTGCCAGCAGCTTGGGACGGGCCCACGGCTACACCTTC. Complete variable domain (other parts from reference TRBV9 and TRBJ1-2): DSGVTQTPKHLITATGQRVTLRCSPRSGDLSVYWYQQSLDQGLQFLIQYYNGEERAKGNILERFSAQQFPDLHSELNLSSLELGDSALYFCASSLGRAHGYTFGSGTRLTVV.

This chain joins TRBV2 and TRBJ1-6; 8 nucleotides match TRBD1. From germline, CDR1 is SNHLY and CDR2 FYNNEI. CDR3 size: 14 residues. The junction had 5 bases not matched to a gene; V was cut back by 8 bases and J by 5 bases. CDR3 residues: CASGDRTDNSPLHF. Here the CDR3 DNA reads TGTGCCAGCGGGGACAGGACTGATAATTCACCCCTCCACTTT.

Ten or more counts support this clonotype. V is TRBV5-1 and J is TRBJ1-1, with a possible D match to TRBD1 (6 bases). V lost 6 bases, J lost 3 bases, and 15 bases lay in between. The germline gives CDR1 SGHRS, CDR2 YFSETQ. There are 14 residues in the CDR3. For the CDR3, the DNA is TGCGCCAGCACCCCGAACACAGGGCACACTGAAGCTTTCTTT. Translated: CASTPNTGHTEAFF.

This rearrangement joins TRBV24-1 to TRBJ2-7; 8 bases map to TRBD1. Trimming removed 4 bases from V and 2 bases from J; junction bases left unmatched: 6. Per germline, CDR1 KGHDR and CDR2 SFDVKD. The CDR3 loop spans 15 amino acids. CDR3 protein: CATSDATTGAYEQYF. The CDR3 DNA sequence: TGTGCCACCAGTGACGCAACGACAGGGGCCTACGAGCAGTACTTC.